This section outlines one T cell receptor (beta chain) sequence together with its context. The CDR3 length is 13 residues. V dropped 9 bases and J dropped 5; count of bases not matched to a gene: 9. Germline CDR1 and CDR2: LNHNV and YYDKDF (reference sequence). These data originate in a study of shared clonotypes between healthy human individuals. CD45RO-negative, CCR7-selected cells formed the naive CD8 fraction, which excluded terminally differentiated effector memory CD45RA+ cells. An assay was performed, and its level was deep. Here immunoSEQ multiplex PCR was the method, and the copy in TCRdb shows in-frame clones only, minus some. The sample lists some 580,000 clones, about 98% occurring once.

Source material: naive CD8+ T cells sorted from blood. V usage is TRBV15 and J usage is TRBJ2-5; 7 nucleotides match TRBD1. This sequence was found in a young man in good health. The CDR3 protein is CATNTGVGETQYF. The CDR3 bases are TGTGCCACTAACACAGGGGTTGGGGAGACCCAGTACTTC. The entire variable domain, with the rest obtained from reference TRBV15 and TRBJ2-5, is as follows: DAMVIQNPRYQVTQFGKPVTLSCSQTLNHNVMYWYQQKSSQAPKLLFHYYDKDFNNEADTPDNFQSRRPNTSFCFLDIRSPGLGDTAMYLCATNTGVGETQYFGPGTRLLVL.